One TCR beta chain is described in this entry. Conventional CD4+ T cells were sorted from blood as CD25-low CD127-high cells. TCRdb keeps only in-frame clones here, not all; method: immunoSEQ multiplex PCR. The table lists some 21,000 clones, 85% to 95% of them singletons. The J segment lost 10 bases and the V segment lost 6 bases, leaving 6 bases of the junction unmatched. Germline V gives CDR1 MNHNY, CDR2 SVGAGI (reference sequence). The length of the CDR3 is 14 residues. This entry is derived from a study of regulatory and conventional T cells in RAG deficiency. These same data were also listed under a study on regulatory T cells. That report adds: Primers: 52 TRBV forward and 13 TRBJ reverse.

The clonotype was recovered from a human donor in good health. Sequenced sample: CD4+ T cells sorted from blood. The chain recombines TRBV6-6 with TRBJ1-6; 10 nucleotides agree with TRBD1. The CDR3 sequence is CASSLTGGGSPLHF. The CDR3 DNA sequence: TGTGCCAGCAGCTTGACAGGGGGCGGATCACCCCTCCACTTT.